This T cell receptor beta chain was recorded in a study of human T cells and chemical hapten exposure. TCRdb re-called the RACE reads through MiXCR, storing one row per CDR3 protein. The sample records 110,000 to 150,000 distinct CDR3 sequences, about 10% being singletons. Regarding time point: patch test 2, 6 weeks after DPC sensitization. The treatment was: therapeutic diphenylcyclopropenone sensitization with weekly scalp DPC. Alopecia patients between 18 and 70 years old and suitable for DPC were used as donors. Germline lookup yields CDR1 MNHNS and CDR2 SASEGT. The ends lost 6 bases at V and 6 bases at J; junction bases unmatched: 12. This CDR3 has 16 amino acids.

The material sequenced was whole blood, taken in connection with sensitization to the hapten diphenylcyclopropenone (DPC). This sequence originates from a woman between 50 and 59 years old with alopecia areata. Some clones in this sample may be carry-over from other donors' samples. The genes are TRBV6-1 and TRBJ1-5; 9 positions agree with TRBD1. In nucleotides, the CDR3 is TGTGCCAGCAGAGCTCGGGGACAGGGATTCGCTCAGCCCCAGCATTTT. Its protein is CASRARGQGFAQPQHF.